Sequencing of this TCR beta chain was carried out in a study of identifying expanded T cells in peripheral blood. V was trimmed by 0 bases and J by 7 bases, leaving 12 bases between them. The CDR3 loop spans 14 amino acids. Germline CDR1 MNHNS, CDR2 SASEGT. This clone was recorded a few times. What it binds is not known. Clones were read by immunoSEQ multiplex PCR, and TCRdb kept only the in-frame ones, dropping some. The sample lists about 86,000 clones, 85% occurring once. Study results and limitations: Roughly two-week clone count variance significantly increased as total template count grew. Differentially abundant clones: 1 to 1.5 between replicates, 16.4 at about two weeks, approximately 19 at four.

This chain uses TRBV6-1 with TRBJ1-2; D not resolved. Material: blood. The sequence derives from a person between 18 and 75 years old in good health. The CDR3 bases are TGTGCCAGCAGTGAAGCTTCGGGTTTGGGTGGCTACACCTTC. This sequence encodes CASSEASGLGGYTF.